This TCR beta chain appears in the sequencing data of a study of blood T cell repertoires in COVID-19. Looking at the study overall: Samples representing acute and convalescent COVID-19 were sourced from the United States, Italy and Spain. Sample material is recorded as cDNA or gDNA derived from T cells, B-cell-depleted T cells, or PBMCs.

This study enrolled people aged roughly 18 to 100 from under 25 US geographic areas. Two negative PCRs, clearance, or symptom resolution had been documented for recovered Cohort 3 donors. This CDR3 has 13 amino acids. Using immunoSEQ multiplex PCR, the repertoire was profiled, and TCRdb retains in-frame clones only, with some absent. The profile shows over 250,000 clones, over 85% of them singletons. This TCR was sampled from a man between 60 and 75 years old who had recovered from COVID-19. The chain combines TRBV21-1 with TRBJ2-1; TRBD2, the table's D call, was not compared with the DNA. TRBV21-1 is annotated as a pseudogene. The sample was PBMCs or T cells enriched from blood (not recorded which). The DNA for the CDR3 is TGTGCCAGCAGCACCCGGGACTACAATGAGCAGTTCTTC. Amino acid sequence: CASSTRDYNEQFF.